One sample yielded the 26 T cell receptor beta chains listed below, sequenced in a study of Graves' ophthalmopathy and Graves' hyperthyroidism (dated by TCRdb to between 2017 and 2018). The run used an Illumina HiSeq 2000. TCR beta CDR3 regions were amplified from RNA transcripts for repertoire sequencing. HTBI primers and the Qiagen OneStep RT-PCR kit were used in a first-round RT-PCR, which was followed by a second-round multiplex PCR, size selection and purification. TCRdb reprocessing: public reads trimmed at Q25 with fastp, clones called with MiXCR, in-frame beta chains kept. Each entry merges the rows of one CDR3 protein and shows their most common DNA and genes. A total of over 650,000 distinct CDR3 sequences appear in this sample, 35% to 50% of them only once. The top ten hold over 2.5% of the sample. Input material: peripheral blood. These receptors were collected from an adult man with Graves' ophthalmopathy.

This clonotype turned up a few times. The chain joins TRBV7-3 to TRBJ2-5; 10 bases match TRBD2. Germline V gene data show CDR1 as SGHTA and CDR2 as FQGTGA. The CDR3 contains 16 residues. V was clipped by 2 bases and J by 2 bases; unmatched bases: 5. CDR3 in DNA: TGTGCCAGCAGCTTAGTGGCTAGCGGGGGTCAAGAGACCCAGTACTTC. Protein product: CASSLVASGGQETQYF.

This chain joins TRBV30 and TRBJ2-7; D may be TRBD1 (6 bases). There are 13 residues in the CDR3. The V gene's germline CDR1 is GTSNPN and CDR2 SVGIG (reference sequence). Trimming removed 5 bases from V and 5 bases from J, with 16 bases in between. CDR3 in DNA: TGTGCCTGGGCTTCAGGGGATAGGAACGAGCAGTACTTC. This gives the protein CAWASGDRNEQYF.

The rearrangement uses TRBV24-1 and TRBJ1-2; no firm D call. V gave up 5 bases and J gave up 2 bases, with 11 bases separating them. The V gene's germline CDR1 is KGHDR and CDR2 SFDVKD. The CDR3 is made up of 14 amino acids. CDR3 protein: CATSAPSANYGYTF. As DNA, the CDR3 is TGTGCCACCAGTGCCCCATCAGCGAACTATGGCTACACCTTC.

V gene TRBV12-3 or TRBV12-4 combines with J gene TRBJ1-3; D is possibly TRBD1 (5 bases). This CDR3 region has 14 residues. Trimming shortened V by 5 bases and J by 2 bases, and 10 bases separated the two germline ends. CDR3 loop: CASSPQDTGNTIYF. In nucleotides, the CDR3 is TGTGCCAGCAGTCCCCAGGACACTGGAAACACCATATATTTT.

This clonotype came up many times. V and J are TRBV7-2 and TRBJ1-1, with TRBD1 identical over 7 bases. Trimming cost V 4 bases and J 5 bases; bases outside gene matches: 7. The CDR3 loop spans 14 amino acids. CDR1 is SGHTA, CDR2 FQGNSA, per germline. The CDR3 region has the DNA TGTGCCAGCAGCTCGGACAGGAAGAGGACTGAAGCTTTCTTT. Translation gives CASSSDRKRTEAFF.

This clonotype has ten or more counts. The chain is built from TRBV6-2 or TRBV6-3 and TRBJ2-7; 7 nucleotides align to TRBD1. Germline V gene data show CDR1 as MNHEY and CDR2 as SVGEGT. CDR3 length: 15 residues. Trimming took 6 bases from V and 2 from J; bases not matched to a gene: 10. CDR3: CASRTGTATPYEQYF. CDR3 DNA sequence: TGTGCCAGCAGGACAGGGACAGCAACACCCTACGAGCAGTACTTC.

The chain employs TRBV5-1 and TRBJ1-4, with D tentatively TRBD1 (5 bases). V shed 2 bases and J shed 8 bases, with 13 bases lying between them. Germline-derived CDR1 and CDR2 are SGHRS and YFSETQ. The CDR3 is 14 amino acids. The CDR3 spells CASSFASQGEKLFF. For the CDR3, the DNA is TGCGCCAGCAGCTTTGCGAGCCAGGGAGAAAAACTGTTTTTT.

The sample holds a few counts of this clonotype. The chain couples TRBV5-1 to TRBJ2-7; 10 bases fit TRBD2. J gave up 0 bases and V 3 bases, and 9 bases lay outside the gene matches. The germline CDR1 and CDR2 sequences are SGHRS and YFSETQ. CDR3 length: 17 residues. The CDR3 loop reads CASSSTSGWLGSYEQYF. In DNA, the CDR3 is TGCGCCAGCAGCTCGACTAGCGGGTGGCTCGGCTCCTACGAGCAGTACTTC. The full variable domain, completed using reference TRBV5-1 and TRBJ2-7, is KAGVTQTPRYLIKTRGQQVTLSCSPISGHRSVSWYQQTPGQGLQFLFEYFSETQRNKGNFPGRFSGRQFSNSRSEMNVSTLELGDSALYLCASSSTSGWLGSYEQYFGPGTRLTVT.

CDR3 DNA sequence: TGTGCCAGCAGTAGACAGCCTGGGGATACGCAGTACTTC. Translation: CASSRQPGDTQYF. The chain recombines TRBV9 with TRBJ2-7; the D gene is possibly TRBD1 (5 bases). This CDR3 comprises 13 residues. Between the trimmed V and J ends, which lost 5 bases and 9 bases, there was a span of 18 bases. Germline V gene lookup returns CDR1 SGDLS and CDR2 YYNGEE. Full variable domain (remainder filled in from reference TRBV9 and TRBJ2-7): DSGVTQTPKHLITATGQRVTLRCSPRSGDLSVYWYQQSLDQGLQFLIQYYNGEERAKGNILERFSAQQFPDLHSELNLSSLELGDSALYFCASSRQPGDTQYFGPGTRLTVT.

The V call is TRBV5-1, the J call TRBJ1-2; 10 bases agree with TRBD1. The germline V gene encodes CDR1 SGHRS and CDR2 YFSETQ. The CDR3 spans 15 residues. Trimming cost V 4 bases and J 5 bases; bases outside gene matches: 8. DNA for the CDR3: TGCGCCAGCAGCACCCGACAGGGGGCTTTTTATGGCTACACCTTC. Amino acid sequence: CASSTRQGAFYGYTF.

This clonotype showed up many times. The chain employs TRBV20-1 and TRBJ2-7; D tentatively fits TRBD1 or TRBD2 (5 bases each). This CDR3 is 14 amino acids long. V gave up 5 bases and J gave up 0 bases, with 14 bases separating them. CDR1 and CDR2 from the germline V gene are DFQATT and SNEGSKA (reference sequence). The CDR3 region is CSARDALSSYEQYF. For the CDR3, the DNA is TGCAGTGCTCGGGACGCGTTAAGCTCCTACGAGCAGTACTTC.

The chain recombines TRBV10-2 with TRBJ2-6; tentative D call: TRBD2 (5 bases). V dropped 6 bases and J dropped 0 bases, with 9 bases sitting between them. CDR3 length: 15 amino acids. Per the germline V gene, CDR1 is WSHSY and CDR2 is SAAADI. The CDR3 coding sequence is TGCGCCAGCAGGGCCGGGGTCTCTGGGGCCAACGTCCTGACTTTC. Residues: CASRAGVSGANVLTF.

Many counts were recorded for this clonotype. The V and J genes are TRBV5-5 and TRBJ1-6; no firm D call. Germline V gives CDR1 SGHKS, CDR2 YYEKEE (reference sequence). V dropped 2 bases and J dropped 5 bases, with 8 bases sitting between them. The CDR3 runs to 14 residues. Here the CDR3 reads CASSFGSNNSPLHF. In DNA, the CDR3 is TGTGCCAGCAGCTTCGGGTCAAATAATTCACCCCTCCACTTT.

This clonotype has a single count. The CDR3 region has the DNA TGCGCCAGCATGGTGTTGGGGGTGGGGGAGCTGTTTTTT. As protein: CASMVLGVGELFF. The gene calls are TRBV10-2 and TRBJ2-2, with D perhaps given as TRBD1 or TRBD2 (5 bases each). The germline V and J ends were trimmed by 7 bases and 8 bases, with 14 bases remaining between them. Germline CDR1 reads WSHSY; CDR2 reads SAAADI. CDR3 length equals 13 residues.

Many counts were recorded for this clonotype. This chain uses TRBV7-9 with TRBJ2-6; possible D gene TRBD1, 6 bases. This CDR3 is 16 amino acids long. Germline assignment: CDR1 SEHNR and CDR2 FQNEAQ (reference sequence). V dropped 5 bases and J dropped 0 bases, with 11 bases sitting between them. The DNA for the CDR3 is TGTGCCAGCAGCCAGGCGACAGGCTCTGGGGCCAACGTCCTGACTTTC. It specifies CASSQATGSGANVLTF.

In DNA, the CDR3 is TGCGCCAGCAGCATAACCGGGACAGGGAACTACGAGCAGTACTTC. Translated: CASSITGTGNYEQYF. The V and J genes are TRBV5-1 and TRBJ2-7; 9 positions match TRBD1. The length of the CDR3 is 15 residues. The germline V gene has CDR1 SGHRS and CDR2 YFSETQ. V gave up 4 bases and J gave up 3 bases; unmatched junction bases: 8.

CDR3 amino acids: CRLGTSGLYEQYF. The CDR3 coding sequence is TGCAGACTGGGGACTAGCGGACTCTACGAGCAGTACTTC. The genes are TRBV29-1 and TRBJ2-7; 11 bases map to TRBD2. Germline CDR1 reads SQVTM; CDR2 reads ANQGSEA. This CDR3 has 13 amino acids.

As regards this clonotype: One end of the junction does not line up with germline, which may come from a read error. The chain joins TRBV7-8 to TRBJ2-6; maybe TRBD2 (6 bases). The CDR3 extends over 21 amino acids. Germline assignment: CDR1 SGHVS and CDR2 FQNEAQ. This chain's CDR3 is CASSQSQISGGVSSGANVLTF. CDR3 bases: TGCGCCAGCAGCCAATCGCAGATTTCCGGCGGGGTGAGCTCTGGGGCCAACGTCCTGACTTTC.

This clonotype appeared many times. The rearrangement links TRBV7-8 to TRBJ1-1; a weak D match, TRBD1 (5 bases). This CDR3 contains 16 residues. Germline V gene data show CDR1 as SGHVS and CDR2 as FQNEAQ. V was shortened by 5 bases and J by 0 bases, with 16 bases between the two germline ends. CDR3 bases: TGTGCCAGCAGCCCCGATAGGGTGGGGGTGAACACTGAAGCTTTCTTT. Its protein is CASSPDRVGVNTEAFF.

For this clonotype: One end of the junction does not line up with germline, which may come from a read error. This sequence joins TRBV19 and TRBJ2-5, with 12 bases that match TRBD2. In germline, CDR1 is LNHDA, CDR2 SQIVND (reference sequence). The CDR3 is 15 residues long. CDR3 region: CASAGGLAGLETRYF. For the CDR3, the DNA is TGTGCCAGTGCGGGGGGACTAGCGGGCTTGGAGACCCGGTACTTC. The full variable domain, in which reference TRBV19 and TRBJ2-5 provide the parts outside the CDR3, is DGGITQSPKYLFRKEGQNVTLSCEQNLNHDAMYWYRQDPGQGLRLIYYSQIVNDFQKGDIAEGYSVSREKKESFPLTVTSAQKNPTAFYLCASAGGLAGLETRYFGPGTRLLVL.

The chain carries TRBV10-2 and TRBJ1-6; D ambiguous. CDR3 size: 15 residues. Between the trimmed V and J ends, which lost 3 bases and 3 bases, there was a span of 9 bases. The germline V gene has CDR1 WSHSY and CDR2 SAAADI. CDR3 protein: CASSDGLGYNSPLHF. CDR3 bases: TGCGCCAGCAGTGATGGTCTCGGCTATAATTCACCCCTCCACTTT.

This clonotype was recorded at least ten times. The chain couples TRBV7-2 to TRBJ2-2; D call uncertain. The CDR3 length is 15 residues. V was shortened by 2 bases and J by 1 base, with 8 bases between the two germline ends. Germline assignment: CDR1 SGHTA and CDR2 FQGNSA. CDR3 protein: CASSLNAGNTGELFF. CDR3 sequence (DNA): TGTGCCAGCAGCTTAAATGCAGGGAACACCGGGGAGCTGTTTTTT.

A few counts support this clonotype. DNA for the CDR3: TGTGCCAGCAGCCAAGATCTTGGGGGCTCTAACGAGCAGTACTTC. Translation gives CASSQDLGGSNEQYF. This chain uses TRBV7-6 with TRBJ2-7; the D gene is possibly TRBD1 (6 bases). The CDR3 runs to 15 residues. The germline CDR1 and CDR2 sequences are SGHVS and FNYEAQ. Trimming shortened V by 5 bases and J by 5 bases, and 19 bases separated the two germline ends.

This clonotype appeared a few times. This rearrangement joins TRBV3-1 to TRBJ1-1; D unclear. Per germline, CDR1 LGHDT and CDR2 YNNKEL (reference sequence). Deletions cut 2 bases from V and 3 bases from J, with 13 bases between. The CDR3 totals 15 residues. CDR3 region: CASSQLHSGDTEAFF. The CDR3 DNA is TGTGCCAGCAGCCAACTCCACAGCGGGGACACTGAAGCTTTCTTT.

Turning to this clonotype: A read error may explain this, as a much larger clone is one base away. The chain employs TRBV25-1 and TRBJ2-7; 11 bases map to TRBD2. The CDR3 loop spans 15 amino acids. V lost 4 bases, J lost 0 bases, and 2 bases stayed unmatched. CDR1 and CDR2 from the germline V gene are MGHDK and SYGVNS. CDR3 residues: CASSASGRISYEQYF. CDR3 bases: TGTGCCAGCAGTGCTAGCGGGAGGATCTCCTACGAGCAGTACTTC.

The chain couples TRBV2 to TRBJ2-7; weak D call: TRBD2 (7 bases). This CDR3 region has 14 residues. Germline V gene lookup returns CDR1 SNHLY and CDR2 FYNNEI. Trimming shortened V by 4 bases and J by 10 bases, and 20 bases separated the two germline ends. DNA for the CDR3: TGTGCCAGCAGTGTAAGGGACACCGGGGGGTTTCAGTACTTC. It is translated as CASSVRDTGGFQYF.